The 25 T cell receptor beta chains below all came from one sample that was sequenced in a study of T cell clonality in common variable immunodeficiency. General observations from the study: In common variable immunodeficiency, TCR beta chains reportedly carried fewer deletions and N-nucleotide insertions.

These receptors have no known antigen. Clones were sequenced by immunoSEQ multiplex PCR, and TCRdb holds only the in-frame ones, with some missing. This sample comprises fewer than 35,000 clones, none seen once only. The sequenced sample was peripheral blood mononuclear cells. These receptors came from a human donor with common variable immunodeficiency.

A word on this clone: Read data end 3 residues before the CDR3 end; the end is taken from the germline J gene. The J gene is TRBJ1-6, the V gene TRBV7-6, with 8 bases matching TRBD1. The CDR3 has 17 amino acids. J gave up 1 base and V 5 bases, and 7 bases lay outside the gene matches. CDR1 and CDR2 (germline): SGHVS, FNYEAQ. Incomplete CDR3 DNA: TGTGCCAGCAGCCAAGACAGGGGATGGTCCTATAATTCACCC. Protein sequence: CASSQDRGWSYNSP. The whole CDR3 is CASSQDRGWSYNSPLHF.

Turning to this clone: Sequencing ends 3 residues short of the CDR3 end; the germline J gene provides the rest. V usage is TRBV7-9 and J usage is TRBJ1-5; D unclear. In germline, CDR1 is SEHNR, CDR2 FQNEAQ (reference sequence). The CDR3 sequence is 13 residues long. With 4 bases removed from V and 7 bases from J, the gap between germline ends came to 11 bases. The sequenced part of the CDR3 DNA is TGTGCCAGCAGCTACCAGGTCGGCCAGCCC. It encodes CASSYQVGQP. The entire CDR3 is CASSYQVGQPQHF. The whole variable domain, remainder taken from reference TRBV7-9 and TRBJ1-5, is DTGVSQNPRHKITKRGQNVTFRCDPISEHNRLYWYRQTLGQGPEFLTYFQNEAQLEKSRLLSDRFSAERPKGSFSTLEIQRTEQGDSAMYLCASSYQVGQPQHFGDGTRLSIL.

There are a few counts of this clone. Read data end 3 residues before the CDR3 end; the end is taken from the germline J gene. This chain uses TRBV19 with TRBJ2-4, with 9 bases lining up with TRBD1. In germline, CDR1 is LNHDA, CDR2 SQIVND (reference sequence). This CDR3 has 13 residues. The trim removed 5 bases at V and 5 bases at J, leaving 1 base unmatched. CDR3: CASSRDRENIQYF. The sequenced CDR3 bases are TGTGCCAGTAGTCGGGACAGGGAAAACATT.

CDR3 DNA, as far as it was read: TGTGCCAGTAGTTTCGGTATGAGGGGCGAG. It yields the protein CASSFGMRGE. The full CDR3 reads CASSFGMRGEQYF. The rearrangement links TRBV19 to TRBJ2-7; TRBD1 or TRBD2 may be the D gene (5 bases each). The read terminates 3 residues before the CDR3 end, so the remaining end is supplied by the germline J gene. Germline lookup yields CDR1 LNHDA and CDR2 SQIVND (reference sequence). The CDR3 covers 13 residues. The V end was cut by 5 bases, the J end by 6 bases, with 14 bases between.

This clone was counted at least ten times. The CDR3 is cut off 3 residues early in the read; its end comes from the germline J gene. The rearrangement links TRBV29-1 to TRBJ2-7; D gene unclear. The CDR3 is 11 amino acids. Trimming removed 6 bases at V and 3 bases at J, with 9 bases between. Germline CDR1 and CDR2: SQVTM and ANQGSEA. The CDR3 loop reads CSVGSFYEQYF. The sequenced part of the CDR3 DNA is TGCAGCGTCGGGTCCTTCTACGAG.

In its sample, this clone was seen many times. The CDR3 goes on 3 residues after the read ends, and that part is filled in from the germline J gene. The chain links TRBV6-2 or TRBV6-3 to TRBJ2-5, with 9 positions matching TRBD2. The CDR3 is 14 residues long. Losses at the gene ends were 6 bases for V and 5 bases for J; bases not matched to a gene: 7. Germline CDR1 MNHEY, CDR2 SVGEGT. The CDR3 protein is CASRPLAGSETQYF. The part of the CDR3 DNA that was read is TGTGCCAGCAGACCCCTAGCGGGGTCGGAGACC.

CDR3 DNA, as far as it was read: TGTGCCTGGAGCCGGTGGGCTTCACCC. Protein: CAWSRWASP. The full CDR3 sequence reads CAWSRWASPLHF. V and J are TRBV30 and TRBJ1-6; D is undetermined. Read sequence stops 3 residues before the CDR3 end, and the germline J gene provides the missing end. Germline V gene sequence: CDR1 GTSNPN, CDR2 SVGIG (reference sequence). V was pared by 3 bases and J by 9 bases, with 9 bases between. The CDR3 extends over 12 amino acids.

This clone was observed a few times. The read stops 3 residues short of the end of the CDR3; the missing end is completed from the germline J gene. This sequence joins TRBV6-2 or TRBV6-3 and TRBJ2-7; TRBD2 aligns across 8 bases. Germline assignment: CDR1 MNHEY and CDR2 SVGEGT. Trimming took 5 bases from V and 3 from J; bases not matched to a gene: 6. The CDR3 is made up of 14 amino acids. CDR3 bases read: TGTGCCAGCAGTCCGGGAGGGACTTACTACGAG. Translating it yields CASSPGGTYYE. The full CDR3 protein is CASSPGGTYYEQYF.

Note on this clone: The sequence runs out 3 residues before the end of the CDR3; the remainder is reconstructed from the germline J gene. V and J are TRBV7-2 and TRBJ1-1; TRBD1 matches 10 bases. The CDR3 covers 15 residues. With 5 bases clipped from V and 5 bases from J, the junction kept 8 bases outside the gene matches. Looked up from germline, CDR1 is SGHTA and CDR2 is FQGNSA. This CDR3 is CASSETRDRGTEAFF. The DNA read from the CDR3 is TGTGCCAGCAGCGAAACCCGGGACAGGGGAACTGAA.

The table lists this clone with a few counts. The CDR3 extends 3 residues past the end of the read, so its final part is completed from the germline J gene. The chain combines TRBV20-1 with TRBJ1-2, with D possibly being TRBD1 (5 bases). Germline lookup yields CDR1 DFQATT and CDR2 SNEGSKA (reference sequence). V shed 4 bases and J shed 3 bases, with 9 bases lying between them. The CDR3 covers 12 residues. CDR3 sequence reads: CSATRDYYGYTF. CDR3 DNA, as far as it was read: TGCAGTGCTACCCGGGACTACTATGGC.

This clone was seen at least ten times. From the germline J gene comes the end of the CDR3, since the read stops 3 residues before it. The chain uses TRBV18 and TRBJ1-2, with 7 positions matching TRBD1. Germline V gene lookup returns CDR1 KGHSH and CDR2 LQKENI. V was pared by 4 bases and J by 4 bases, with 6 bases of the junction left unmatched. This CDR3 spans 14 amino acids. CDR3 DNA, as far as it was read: TGTGCCAGCTCACGGGACCGGGACAGCTATGGC. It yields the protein CASSRDRDSYG. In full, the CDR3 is CASSRDRDSYGYTF.

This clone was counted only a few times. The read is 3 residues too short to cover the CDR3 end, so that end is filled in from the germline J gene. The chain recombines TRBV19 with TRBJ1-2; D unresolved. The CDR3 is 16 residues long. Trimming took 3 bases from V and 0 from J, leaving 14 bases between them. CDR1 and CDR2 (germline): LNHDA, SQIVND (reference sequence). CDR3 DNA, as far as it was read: TGTGCCAGTAGTATTAACCCCAGAGAACCTAACTATGGC. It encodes CASSINPREPNYG. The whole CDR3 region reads CASSINPREPNYGYTF.

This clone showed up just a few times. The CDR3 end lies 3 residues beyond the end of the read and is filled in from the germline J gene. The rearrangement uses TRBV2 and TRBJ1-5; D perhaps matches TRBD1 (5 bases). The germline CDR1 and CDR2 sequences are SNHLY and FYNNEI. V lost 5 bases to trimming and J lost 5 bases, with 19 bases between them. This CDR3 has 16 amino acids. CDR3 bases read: TGTGCCAGCAGTACACGTCTGTCGGGGGTGTATCAGCCC. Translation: CASSTRLSGVYQP. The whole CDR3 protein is CASSTRLSGVYQPQHF.

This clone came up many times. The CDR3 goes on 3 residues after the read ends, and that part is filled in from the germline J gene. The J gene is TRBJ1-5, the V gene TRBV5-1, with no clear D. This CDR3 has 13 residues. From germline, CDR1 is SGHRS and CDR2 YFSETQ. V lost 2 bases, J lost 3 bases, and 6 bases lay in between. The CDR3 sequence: CASSFDINQPQHF. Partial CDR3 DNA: TGCGCCAGCAGCTTCGACATCAATCAGCCC.

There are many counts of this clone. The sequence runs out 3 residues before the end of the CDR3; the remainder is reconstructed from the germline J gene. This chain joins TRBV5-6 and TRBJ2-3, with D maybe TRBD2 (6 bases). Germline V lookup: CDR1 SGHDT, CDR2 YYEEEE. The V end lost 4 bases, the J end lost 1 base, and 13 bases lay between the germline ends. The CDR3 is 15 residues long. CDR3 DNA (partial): TGTGCCAGCAGCACCCAGGGCGGGGGCACAGATACG. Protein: CASSTQGGGTDT. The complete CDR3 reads CASSTQGGGTDTQYF.

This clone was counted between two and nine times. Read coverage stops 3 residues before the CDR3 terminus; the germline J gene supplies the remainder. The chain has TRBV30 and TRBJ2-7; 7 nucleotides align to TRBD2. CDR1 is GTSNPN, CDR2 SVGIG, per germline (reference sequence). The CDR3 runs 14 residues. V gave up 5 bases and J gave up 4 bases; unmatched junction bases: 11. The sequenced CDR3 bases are TGTGCCTGGGGGGTAGGACTAGGAGTTTACGAG. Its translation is CAWGVGLGVYE. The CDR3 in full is CAWGVGLGVYEQYF.

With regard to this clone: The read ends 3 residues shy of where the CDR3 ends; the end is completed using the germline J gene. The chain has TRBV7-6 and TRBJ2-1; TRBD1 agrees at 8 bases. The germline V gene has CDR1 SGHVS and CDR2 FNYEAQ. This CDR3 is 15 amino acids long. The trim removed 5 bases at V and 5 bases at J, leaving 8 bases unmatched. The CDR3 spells CASSPRTGINNEQFF. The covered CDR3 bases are TGTGCCAGCAGCCCTCGGACAGGGATAAACAATGAG.

The CDR3 spells CASSFSGTGGTEAFF. The sequenced CDR3 bases are TGTGCCAGCAGCTTTTCAGGGACAGGGGGCACTGAA. The chain uses TRBV11-2 and TRBJ1-1, with 11 bases lining up with TRBD1. The read terminates 3 residues before the CDR3 end, so the remaining end is supplied by the germline J gene. J gave up 4 bases and V 3 bases, and 4 bases lay outside the gene matches. CDR1 and CDR2 (germline): SGHAT, FQNNGV. The CDR3 has 15 residues. Combining the CDR3 with reference TRBV11-2 and TRBJ1-1 gives the whole variable domain EAGVAQSPRYKIIEKRQSVAFWCNPISGHATLYWYQQILGQGPKLLIQFQNNGVVDDSQLPKDRFSAERLKGVDSTLKIQPAKLEDSAVYLCASSFSGTGGTEAFFGQGTRLTVV.

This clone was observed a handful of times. The DNA read from the CDR3 is TGTGCCTGGAGGGGGGGAACCTACGAG. Translating it yields CAWRGGTYE. The whole CDR3 protein reads CAWRGGTYEQYF. This chain connects TRBV30 to TRBJ2-7, with D maybe TRBD2 (6 bases). The CDR3 end is not reached by the read, which stops 3 residues before it; the germline J gene fills it in. The V gene's germline CDR1 is GTSNPN and CDR2 SVGIG (reference sequence). V lost 3 bases and J lost 2, with 8 bases in between. The CDR3 runs to 12 residues.

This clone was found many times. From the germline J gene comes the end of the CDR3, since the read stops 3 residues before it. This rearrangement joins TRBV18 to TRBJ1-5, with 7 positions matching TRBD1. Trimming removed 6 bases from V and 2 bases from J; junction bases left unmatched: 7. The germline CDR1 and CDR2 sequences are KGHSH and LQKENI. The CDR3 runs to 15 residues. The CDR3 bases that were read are TGTGCCAGCTCGACAGACAGGGTTGGCAATCAGCCC. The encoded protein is CASSTDRVGNQP. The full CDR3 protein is CASSTDRVGNQPQHF.

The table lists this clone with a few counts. The CDR3 protein is CASSFRNTIYF. Partial CDR3 DNA: TGTGCCAGTAGTTTCAGAAACACC. This chain uses TRBV19 with TRBJ1-3; D remains unclear. The sequence runs out 3 residues before the end of the CDR3; the remainder is reconstructed from the germline J gene. Germline CDR1 LNHDA, CDR2 SQIVND (reference sequence). CDR3 length: 11 amino acids. Trimming left V 5 bases short and J 5 bases short, with 4 bases between.

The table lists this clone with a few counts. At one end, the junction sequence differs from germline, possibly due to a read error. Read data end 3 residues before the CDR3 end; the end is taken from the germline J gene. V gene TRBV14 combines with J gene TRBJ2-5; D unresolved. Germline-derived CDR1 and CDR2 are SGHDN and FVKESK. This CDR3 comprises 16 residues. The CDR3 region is CASSQDPNQYQETQYF. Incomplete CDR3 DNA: TGTGCCAGCAGCCAAGATCCCAATCAATACCAGGAGACC.

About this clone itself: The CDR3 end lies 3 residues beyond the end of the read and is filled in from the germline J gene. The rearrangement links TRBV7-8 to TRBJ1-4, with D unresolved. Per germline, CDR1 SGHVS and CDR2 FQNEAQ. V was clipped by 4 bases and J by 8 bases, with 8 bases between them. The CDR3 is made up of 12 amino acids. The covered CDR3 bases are TGTGCCAGCAGCTCCCGACTGGAAAAA. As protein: CASSSRLEK. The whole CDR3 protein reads CASSSRLEKLFF.

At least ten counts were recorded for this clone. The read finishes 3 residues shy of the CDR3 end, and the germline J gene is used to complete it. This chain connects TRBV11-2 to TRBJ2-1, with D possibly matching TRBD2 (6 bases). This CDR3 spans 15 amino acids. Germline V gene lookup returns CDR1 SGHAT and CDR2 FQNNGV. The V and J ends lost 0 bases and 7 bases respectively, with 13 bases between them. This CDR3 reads CASSLDVSGGNEQFF. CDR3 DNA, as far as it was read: TGTGCCAGCAGCTTAGACGTGAGCGGAGGGAATGAG.

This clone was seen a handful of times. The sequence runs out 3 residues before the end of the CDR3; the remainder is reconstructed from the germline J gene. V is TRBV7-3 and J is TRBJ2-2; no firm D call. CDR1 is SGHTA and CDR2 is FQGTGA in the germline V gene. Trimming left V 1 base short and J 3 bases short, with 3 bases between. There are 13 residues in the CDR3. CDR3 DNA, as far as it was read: TGTGCCAGCAGCTTAAGCGACACCGGGGAG. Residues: CASSLSDTGE. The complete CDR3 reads CASSLSDTGELFF.